The sequence of this TCR beta chain was determined in a study of T cells in Graves' hyperthyroidism and ophthalmopathy. Researchers took RNA transcripts and amplified the TCR beta CDR3 regions from them. HTBI primers were used for first-round RT-PCR of the TCR CDR3. One entry per CDR3 protein, called by TCRdb with MiXCR from the multiplex PCR reads. The sample shows hundreds of thousands of distinct CDR3 sequences, 15% of them seen only once. This clonotype has ten or more counts. The antigen is not known. Study results and caveats: Within blood appeared most thyroid clonotypes that had expanded above 0.001. Ophthalmopathy was distinguished from stable hyperthyroidism by 13 V-J signatures.

The specimen sequenced was blood. The origin of this receptor is a woman between 25 and 40 years old with Graves' hyperthyroidism.

The CDR3 DNA sequence: TGTGCCAGCAGGGACAGGGGGCAATCCACTGAAGCTTTCTTT. As protein: CASRDRGQSTEAFF. The chain employs TRBV2 and TRBJ1-1; 11 bases are shared with TRBD1. This CDR3 region has 14 residues. V dropped 6 bases and J dropped 4; count of bases not matched to a gene: 4. CDR1 is SNHLY, CDR2 FYNNEI, per germline.